This T cell receptor (beta chain) was profiled in a study of cytomegalovirus exposure and HLA in healthy donors (dated by TCRdb to the late 2010s). About the investigation overall: The 650 to 800 repertoires of the first cohort and the roughly 110 validation repertoires were produced on the same platform, according to a later analysis. The study aimed to test whether cataloging public T cell receptors could reveal signatures of past pathogen exposure. To predict cytomegalovirus infection status, the study brought together high-throughput TCR immunosequencing, statistical association of individual TCRs with disease status, and machine learning. Along with the roughly 670-subject first cohort, a separate validation cohort of more than 90 different subjects was used.

The CDR3 holds 16 amino acids from the cysteine to the phenylalanine. The sequence is cut down to CDR3 DNA, 48 bases in frame from base 1. Trimming at the junction amounts to 0 bases on V and 5 bases on J, and the germline ends lie 14 bases apart. Per the germline V gene, SGHRS is the CDR1 and YFSETQ is the CDR2. The donors were included in the validation cohort of approximately 130 subjects, a group kept apart from the roughly 700-subject first cohort. The library came from the immunoSEQ multiplex PCR assay. Regarding the original processing steps: A statistical classification framework was developed to diagnose cytomegalovirus status using the catalog of TCR beta chain sequences. TCRdb mirrors the immuneACCESS table, restricted to in-frame sequences. Some clones are absent from its copies; in checked studies, under half trace to an unresolved V gene, and the reason for the others is unknown. The DNA gave D and trimming, while V, J and clone size come from that table. Across this sample there are 150,000 to 200,000 clones, with about 82% seen only once. More than 1.1% of the sample is in the top ten clones.

Points on this clone: What antigen it recognizes has not been identified. The sample holds no much larger clone one base away, and base qualities are not on file.

Beyond this particular receptor, the publication reports: The authors suggested that the approach could potentially be generalized to other disease states and immunological phenotypes. A later analysis had no HLA typing for the validation cohort, so co-occurrence there was scored across all 110 or so repertoires. Of the cluster scores, roughly 95% were above 0 in a later analysis, which found that TCRs clustered in the first cohort also tended to co-occur in the 120 validation repertoires. While some public TCRs were present in many individuals, most TCR sequences turned up only very rarely across donors. In vitro tests confirmed that a few of the cytomegalovirus-associated TCR beta chains recognize cytomegalovirus antigens. A total of 150 to 200 TCR beta chains were listed by the study as associated with cytomegalovirus. Cytomegalovirus status was reported to be diagnosed by the classifier with high specificity and sensitivity in both the original and validation cohorts.

The sample comprised PBMCs. The chain is assembled from TRBV5-1 and TRBJ1-4; the best D guess is TRBD1, with 6 bases matching. This clonotype originated in a woman aged 18-35 years in good health and CMV-seronegative. The CDR3: CASSLDRATSNEKLFF. The DNA sequence is TGCGCCAGCAGCTTGGACAGGGCGACCTCAAATGAAAAACTGTTTTTT.